The rows below give T cell receptor beta chains drawn from one sample of a study of cytomegalovirus exposure and HLA in healthy donors. Sequencing used immunoSEQ multiplex PCR; TCRdb keeps in-frame clones, though not all of them. The sample holds around 180,000 clones, approximately 80% seen once. The sequenced sample was PBMCs. The receptors were gathered from a boy between 2 and 15 years old in good health and CMV-seronegative. The CDR3 runs from the conserved cysteine through the conserved F or W. D genes are given only for firm matches. Clone size is shown for a subset of rows, as once, few, many or a class of expanded clone.

d_call	v_call	clone_size	j_call	cdr3_nt	cdr3_aa
TRBD1	TRBV18	NA	TRBJ1-4	TGTGCCAGCTCACTGCTACAGGGGGATAATGAAAAACTGTTTTTT	CASSLLQGDNEKLFF
NA	TRBV6-1	NA	TRBJ2-1	TGTGCCAGCAGTGGGCTAGCGCCATACAATGAGCAGTTCTTC	CASSGLAPYNEQFF
TRBD2	TRBV9	few	TRBJ2-1	TGTGCCAGCAGCGTAGCACTAGCGGGAGTTAATGAGCAGTTCTTC	CASSVALAGVNEQFF
TRBD2	TRBV2	NA	TRBJ2-5	TGTGCCAGCAGTGGGGGACTAGCGGGGGCCGGGGAGACCCAGTACTTC	CASSGGLAGAGETQYF
NA	TRBV6-5	once	TRBJ1-3	TGTGCCAGCAGTTACGACAGCCTCTCTGGAAACACCATATATTTT	CASSYDSLSGNTIYF
NA	TRBV2	NA	TRBJ2-1	TGTGCCAGCAGTGGCAACGGAGGATTTCCTGAGCAGTTCTTC	CASSGNGGFPEQFF
NA	TRBV5-1	NA	TRBJ2-5	TGCGCCAGCAGCTTATCACTAGGCGCCGAGACCCAGTACTTC	CASSLSLGAETQYF
NA	TRBV6-5	NA	TRBJ1-1	TGTGCCAGCAGTCAAGGGGGGAACACTGAAGCTTTCTTT	CASSQGGNTEAFF
TRBD1	TRBV27	NA	TRBJ1-4	TGTGCCAGCAGCTCAATTACAGGGGCCGATGGAACTAATGAAAAACTGTTTTTT	CASSSITGADGTNEKLFF
NA	TRBV5-1	NA	TRBJ1-1	TGCGCCAGCAGCTTGGGCCATCCCTCGCCTATCATGAACACTGAAGCTTTCTTT	CASSLGHPSPIMNTEAFF
TRBD1	TRBV2	NA	TRBJ2-2	TGTGCCAGCAGGGGTGACAGGGTGGGACCCGGGGAGCTGTTTTTT	CASRGDRVGPGELFF
NA	TRBV5-3	NA	TRBJ2-5	TGTGCCAGAAGCTTGCGGGGTCGGGCAGAGACCCAGTACTTC	CARSLRGRAETQYF
TRBD2	TRBV5-1	NA	TRBJ2-1	TGCGCCAGCAGCTTACCGGGACTAGCAAATGAGCAGTTCTTC	CASSLPGLANEQFF
NA	TRBV11-2	NA	TRBJ2-7	TGTGCCAGCAGCCGAGAGGCCCCCTACGAGCAGTACTTC	CASSREAPYEQYF
TRBD1	TRBV19	NA	TRBJ1-1	TGTGCCAGTAGAAATCGGAGGGGTCCCGGGACAGTGAACACTGAAGCTTTCTTT	CASRNRRGPGTVNTEAFF
NA	TRBV7-8	NA	TRBJ1-2	TGTGCCAGCAGCTTAGGGGGTGGGGGGGTTAACTATGGCTACACCTTC	CASSLGGGGVNYGYTF
NA	TRBV21-1	NA	TRBJ1-5	TGTGCCAGCAGCAAAGGTCGGTCAGGGGAGAATCAGCCCCAGCATTTT	CASSKGRSGENQPQHF
NA	TRBV27	NA	TRBJ2-7	TGTGCCAGCAGTTTATCCCTAAAGAGCGAGCAGTACTTC	CASSLSLKSEQYF
TRBD2	TRBV10-1	NA	TRBJ2-1	TGCGCCAGCAGTGAGGGGACTAGCGGCATTGGGGAGCAGTTCTTC	CASSEGTSGIGEQFF
TRBD1	TRBV2	NA	TRBJ1-4	TGTGCCAGCAGAGCGACAGGGGCAAATGAAAAACTGTTTTTT	CASRATGANEKLFF
NA	TRBV5-1	NA	TRBJ1-1	TGCGCCAGCAGCTTGTCTGTCCGGAGCACTGAAGCTTTCTTT	CASSLSVRSTEAFF
TRBD2	TRBV30	NA	TRBJ2-5	TGTGCCTCTACCGGGACTAACCAAGAGACCCAGTACTTC	CASTGTNQETQYF
TRBD1	TRBV19	NA	TRBJ2-5	TGTGCCAGTAGTCCCGCCGACAGGGAGGAGACCCAGTACTTC	CASSPADREETQYF
TRBD1	TRBV20-1	NA	TRBJ2-7	TGCAGTGCTCCGACAGGGGACGAGCAGTACTTC	CSAPTGDEQYF
NA	TRBV29-1	NA	TRBJ2-1	TGCAGCGCCCCTGGGGGGACCCAGTGGGGACAGAGCTCCTACAATGAGCAGTTCTTC	CSAPGGTQWGQSSYNEQFF
NA	TRBV2	NA	TRBJ2-5	TGTGCCAGCAGTGTCGGGATCCTGGAGACCCAGTACTTC	CASSVGILETQYF
NA	TRBV27	NA	TRBJ1-5	TGTGCCAGCAGTTTTAATAGCAATCAGCCCCAGCATTTT	CASSFNSNQPQHF
NA	TRBV29-1	NA	TRBJ1-4	TGCAGCGTCCGAGGGAGGGCTCACGAAAAACTGTTTTTT	CSVRGRAHEKLFF
NA	TRBV19	NA	TRBJ1-2	TGTGCCAGTAGCGGGCAGCGGGAAGGCTACACCTTC	CASSGQREGYTF
NA	TRBV2	few	TRBJ2-7	TGTGCCAGCAGGGACATCTACGAGCAGTACTTC	CASRDIYEQYF
NA	TRBV4-1	NA	TRBJ1-6	TGCGCCAGCAGCCAAGCAACAGGGATTAATTCACCCCTCCACTTT	CASSQATGINSPLHF
NA	TRBV25-1	NA	TRBJ1-2	TGTGCCAGCAGTGAACTCGGGGAGGGCCACTATGGCTACACCTTC	CASSELGEGHYGYTF
NA	TRBV2	NA	TRBJ1-2	TGTGCCAGCAGTTCGGCCACGCGGTCTCGTGGCTATGGCTACACCTTC	CASSSATRSRGYGYTF
NA	TRBV7-9	few	TRBJ1-1	TGTGCCAGCAGCTTACTACAGGGGAACACTGAAGCTTTCTTT	CASSLLQGNTEAFF
TRBD1	TRBV18	NA	TRBJ2-1	TGTGCCAGCTCACCAGGGACAGTCGGTCCCTACAATGAGCAGTTCTTC	CASSPGTVGPYNEQFF
NA	TRBV30	NA	TRBJ2-3	TGTGCCTGGAGCCAGCAGGGAGATACGCAGTATTTT	CAWSQQGDTQYF
TRBD1	TRBV2	NA	TRBJ2-2	TGTGCCAGCAATCGGGACAGCTACACCGGGGAGCTGTTTTTT	CASNRDSYTGELFF
NA	TRBV7-2	NA	TRBJ2-3	TGTGCCAGCAGCTCCCAGCGCGGCGGGGGCGATACGCAGTATTTT	CASSSQRGGGDTQYF
TRBD1	TRBV7-3	few	TRBJ2-2	TGTGCCAGCAGCCCCGGGACAGGGCTCACCGGGGAGCTGTTTTTT	CASSPGTGLTGELFF
TRBD1	TRBV19	NA	TRBJ1-4	TGTGCCAGTAGTATCCCCGGGACAGGGCTTAATGAAAAACTGTTTTTT	CASSIPGTGLNEKLFF
NA	TRBV5-6	NA	TRBJ2-7	TGTGCCAGCAGCTTAGGGCTAGCCGGGGAGCAGTACTTC	CASSLGLAGEQYF
NA	TRBV5-1	NA	TRBJ2-2	TGCGCCAGCAGCTTCCGACACGGGGAGCTGTTTTTT	CASSFRHGELFF
TRBD1	TRBV19	NA	TRBJ1-1	TGTGCCAGTAGTATTGGGACAGGGGGCGCAGACACTGAAGCTTTCTTT	CASSIGTGGADTEAFF
TRBD1	TRBV10-3	NA	TRBJ2-2	TGTGCCGTCTCAAGACAGGGAGATTCAAACACCGGGGAGCTGTTTTTT	CAVSRQGDSNTGELFF
NA	TRBV19	NA	TRBJ1-3	TGTGCCAGTAGTCCGAGCCCAACGAGCTCTGGAAACACCATATATTTT	CASSPSPTSSGNTIYF
TRBD1	TRBV25-1	NA	TRBJ2-7	TGTGCCAGCAGTGAACCGGGACAGGGCCACAAGGTCTACTTC	CASSEPGQGHKVYF
NA	TRBV15	NA	TRBJ1-5	TGTGCCACCAGCAGGGCCACTAGGGGCAATCAGCCCCAGCATTTT	CATSRATRGNQPQHF
TRBD2	TRBV4-3	NA	TRBJ2-2	TGCGCCAGCAGCCAAGTTCTAGCGGGGGACCTAATCAACACCGGGGAGCTGTTTTTT	CASSQVLAGDLINTGELFF
TRBD2	TRBV7-3	NA	TRBJ2-1	TGTGCCAGCAGCTTAGCTAGCGGTTTATACAATGAGCAGTTCTTC	CASSLASGLYNEQFF
TRBD2	TRBV5-4	few	TRBJ2-7	TGTGCCAGCAGCCAAGGACTAGCGGGAGACGGCGAGCAGTACTTC	CASSQGLAGDGEQYF
TRBD1	TRBV5-4	NA	TRBJ1-2	TGTGCCAGCAGCGTAGACAGGGGGGAGAACACCTTC	CASSVDRGENTF
TRBD1	TRBV2	once	TRBJ1-2	TGTGCCAGCAGTGCCGAACCGGGACAGGGAACTAACTATGGCTACACCTTC	CASSAEPGQGTNYGYTF
TRBD1	TRBV19	NA	TRBJ1-2	TGTGCCAGTACCCAGGGGGGGCAGGGGGCGAACTATGGCTACACCTTC	CASTQGGQGANYGYTF
TRBD1	TRBV5-1	NA	TRBJ1-1	TGCGCCAGCACAGGGGGCACTGAAGCTTTCTTT	CASTGGTEAFF
TRBD1	TRBV6-6	few	TRBJ1-5	TGTGCCAGCAGACGCGGACAGGGATCCGTCGAGCCCCAGCATTTT	CASRRGQGSVEPQHF
NA	TRBV29-1	NA	TRBJ2-1	TGCAGCGTGAACGTGAGCTCCTACAATGAGCAGTTCTTC	CSVNVSSYNEQFF
TRBD1	TRBV5-1	NA	TRBJ1-2	TGCGCCAGCAGCCTGGGACAGGTGTATGGCTACACCTTC	CASSLGQVYGYTF
TRBD2	TRBV2	NA	TRBJ2-1	TGTGCCAGCAGCCCCAGCGGGAGGGGGACCTACAATGAGCAGTTCTTC	CASSPSGRGTYNEQFF
NA	TRBV19	NA	TRBJ2-3	TGTGCCAGTAGTACGCCACGGCCGGGGACGGGAGCAGATACGCAGTATTTT	CASSTPRPGTGADTQYF